What follows describes a single T cell receptor beta chain. The data originate from a study of blood T cell repertoires in COVID-19. The junction had 12 bases not matched to a gene; V was cut back by 2 bases and J by 7 bases. Germline loops: CDR1 LGHDT, CDR2 YNNKEL (reference sequence). This CDR3 has 18 amino acids. Categorization into cohorts depended on clinical history that participants reported. In the 2 weeks before study entry, exposed participants met a COVID-19 case, which was PCR-confirmed or clinician-diagnosed. As originally analysed: Estimates of nucleated cell counts were drawn from the amplification of reference gene primers. Sequencing used immunoSEQ multiplex PCR; TCRdb keeps in-frame clones, though not all of them. That table supplies the V and J calls and clone size; D and trimming were determined from the DNA. The data show about 350,000 clones, approximately 91% seen once.

This chain uses TRBV3-1 (or the pseudogene TRBV3-2) with TRBJ2-1, with TRBD2 identical over 12 bases. The sample was PBMCs or T cells enriched from blood (not recorded which). The TCR was taken from a woman aged 25-40 years who had been exposed to COVID-19. In nucleotides, the CDR3 is TGTGCCAGCAGCCAACCTGAAGCGGGACTAGCGGGCCTAAATGAGCAGTTCTTC. Translating gives CASSQPEAGLAGLNEQFF.